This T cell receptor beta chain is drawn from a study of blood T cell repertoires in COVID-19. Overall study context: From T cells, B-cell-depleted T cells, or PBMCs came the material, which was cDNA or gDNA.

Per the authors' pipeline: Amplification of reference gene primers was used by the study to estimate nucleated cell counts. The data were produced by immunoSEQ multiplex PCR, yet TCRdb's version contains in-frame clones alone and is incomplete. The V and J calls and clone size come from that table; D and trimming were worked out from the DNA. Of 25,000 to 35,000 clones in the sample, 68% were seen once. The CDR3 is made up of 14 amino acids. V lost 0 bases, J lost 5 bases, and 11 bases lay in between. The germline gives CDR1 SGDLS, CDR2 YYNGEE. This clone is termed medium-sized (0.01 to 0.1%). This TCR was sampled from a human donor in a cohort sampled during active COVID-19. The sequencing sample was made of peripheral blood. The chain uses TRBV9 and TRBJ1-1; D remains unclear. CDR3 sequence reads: CASSVAQEMTEAFF. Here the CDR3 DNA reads TGTGCCAGCAGCGTAGCTCAGGAAATGACTGAAGCTTTCTTT.